A single count supports the clone carrying this T cell receptor (beta chain). Per germline, CDR1 LGHNA and CDR2 YSLEER. V lost 5 bases and J lost 6; bases outside the gene matches: 4. The CDR3 covers 13 residues. The sample comes from a study of shared clonotypes between healthy human individuals. Study in general: Samples came from a couple of female and a few male donors aged 18 to 49.

Clones were sequenced by immunoSEQ multiplex PCR, and TCRdb holds only the in-frame ones, with some missing. The sample shows approximately 470,000 clones, approximately 78% of them seen only once. Donation came from healthy HIV-negative adults that had no recent acute infections or vaccinations. Every donor was a Caucasian adult from Nashville, Tennessee. Genomic DNA for unsorted samples, which was extracted with the QIAamp DNA Blood Mini kit, came from some 84 million PBMCs. The genes are TRBV4-3 and TRBJ2-3, with TRBD1 identical over 8 bases. This TCR derives from a woman in her thirties or forties in good health. Some clones in this sample may be carry-over from other donors' samples. Sequenced material: PBMCs. The CDR3 nucleotides read TGCGCCAGCAGCTTGGACAGGGACGATACGCAGTATTTT. This codes for CASSLDRDDTQYF.